The 10 T cell receptor beta chains reported below all come from one sample, sequenced in a study of blood T cell repertoires in COVID-19 (dated by TCRdb to 2018 to 2021). The library was generated by the immunoSEQ multiplex PCR assay. This immuneACCESS table, as held by TCRdb, lists in-frame sequences with V and J called but not all clones. Of the missing ones, under half trace to an unresolved V gene in checked studies; the others have no known cause. Within this sample are fewer than 300,000 clones, with about 87% of them counted one time only. The ten top clones hold 4% of the sample. The sample comprised peripheral blood. These receptors all stem from a man aged 55 to 70 who had recovered from COVID-19.

The J gene is TRBJ2-1, the V gene TRBV7-3, with TRBD1 identical over 7 bases. The trim removed 5 bases at V and 1 base at J, leaving 8 bases unmatched. CDR1 and CDR2 from the germline V gene are SGHTA and FQGTGA. The CDR3 runs to 16 residues. The CDR3, as DNA: TGTGCCAGCAGCGCCGAGGGGGCTGTGTCCTACAATGAGCAGTTCTTC. Its translation is CASSAEGAVSYNEQFF.

The V call is TRBV7-9, the J call TRBJ1-2; 9 bases are shared with TRBD1. Germline-derived CDR1 and CDR2 are SEHNR and FQNEAQ (reference sequence). The CDR3 sequence is 15 residues long. V lost 5 bases and J lost 6; bases outside the gene matches: 10. The CDR3 DNA follows: TGTGCCAGCAGCCAAAATACAGGGGGCGCAAATGGCTACACCTTC. Its protein is CASSQNTGGANGYTF.

V usage is TRBV6-2 or TRBV6-3 and J usage is TRBJ2-2; D not resolved. There are 14 residues in the CDR3. Germline CDR1 and CDR2: MNHEY and SVGEGT. Trimming shortened V by 1 base and J by 2 bases, and 5 bases separated the two germline ends. The CDR3 reads CASSYWHNTGELFF. DNA of the CDR3: TGTGCCAGCAGTTACTGGCATAACACCGGGGAGCTGTTTTTT.

The chain is built from TRBV19 and TRBJ1-5; D perhaps matches TRBD1 (6 bases). Germline V gives CDR1 LNHDA, CDR2 SQIVND (reference sequence). V was clipped by 6 bases and J by 3 bases, with 15 bases between them. This CDR3 has 15 residues. CDR3 in DNA: TGTGCCAGTAGGCCCCAGGGGTTGATCAATCAGCCCCAGCATTTT. It specifies CASRPQGLINQPQHF.

The rearrangement uses TRBV7-8 and TRBJ2-6; possibly TRBD2 for D (5 bases). Germline CDR1 SGHVS, CDR2 FQNEAQ. Trimming stripped 1 base from V and 4 bases from J, with 14 bases between. This CDR3 has 17 amino acids. CDR3 coding DNA: TGTGCCAGCAGCTTAGTGATGGTTTCGGGAGGGGCCAACGTCCTGACTTTC. Amino acid sequence: CASSLVMVSGGANVLTF.

The rearrangement joins TRBV19 to TRBJ2-1, with 8 bases matching TRBD1. The CDR3 is 15 residues long. CDR1 and CDR2 (germline): LNHDA, SQIVND (reference sequence). The ends lost 1 base at V and 7 bases at J; junction bases unmatched: 6. The CDR3 DNA follows: TGTGCCAGTAGTATAGGCAGGGGGCTAGAAAATGAGCAGTTCTTC. This codes for CASSIGRGLENEQFF.

This clone was detected only a few times. The rearrangement uses TRBV25-1 and TRBJ1-2; TRBD1 agrees at 7 bases. The CDR3 contains 13 residues. V dropped 5 bases and J dropped 0; count of bases not matched to a gene: 0. The germline gives CDR1 MGHDK, CDR2 SYGVNS. This CDR3 reads CASSTGANYGYTF. Here the CDR3 DNA reads TGTGCCAGCAGTACAGGGGCTAACTATGGCTACACCTTC.

This clone was seen once. The DNA of the CDR3 is TGTGCCAGCAGTGAACCAGCGGACAGGTTCAACTATGGCTACACCTTC. It is translated as CASSEPADRFNYGYTF. The chain uses TRBV6-1 and TRBJ1-2; 7 bases align to TRBD1. V lost 2 bases, J lost 2 bases, and 8 bases stayed unmatched. The germline CDR1 and CDR2 sequences are MNHNS and SASEGT. The CDR3 covers 16 residues.

The chain couples TRBV6-5 to TRBJ2-7; D is uncertain. CDR3 length: 13 amino acids. Germline lookup yields CDR1 MNHEY and CDR2 SVGAGI. Trimming shortened V by 6 bases and J by 0 bases, and 9 bases separated the two germline ends. DNA for the CDR3: TGTGCCAGCAGGACAACCAGCTCCTACGAGCAGTACTTC. It is translated as CASRTTSSYEQYF.

V gene TRBV15 combines with J gene TRBJ2-3; D is undetermined. CDR3 length equals 13 residues. CDR1 is LNHNV and CDR2 is YYDKDF in the germline V gene (reference sequence). Trimming took 0 bases from V and 6 from J, leaving 7 bases between them. CDR3 in amino acids: CATSRDLGDTQYF. Written as DNA, the CDR3 is TGTGCCACCAGCAGAGATCTCGGGGATACGCAGTATTTT.